One T cell receptor (beta chain) is described in this entry. The data were taken from a study of T cells in Graves' hyperthyroidism and ophthalmopathy. Amplification of TCR beta CDR3 regions used RNA as the template. The HTBI primer set was used in a first-round RT-PCR of the TCR CDR3. One entry per CDR3 protein results from TCRdb running MiXCR on the multiplex PCR reads. The table records hundreds of thousands of distinct CDR3 sequences, about 14% of them present only once. The V end lost 0 bases, the J end lost 7 bases, and 12 bases lay between the germline ends. Germline V CDR1 and CDR2: LNHNV, YYDKDF (reference sequence). The CDR3 spans 14 residues.

Sequencing used blood. The chain carries TRBV15 and TRBJ2-5; unclear D gene. This receptor was identified in a man in his forties or fifties with Graves' ophthalmopathy. The CDR3, as DNA: TGTGCCACCAGCAGAGAGGGTGGGTTCGGGACCCAGTACTTC. It is translated as CATSREGGFGTQYF.